These 14 T cell receptor beta chains were sequenced from one sample in a study of T cells after yellow fever vaccination (dated by TCRdb to between 2018 and 2021). This specimen's treatment or condition label, interpreted: live attenuated yellow fever vaccine strain. The protocol used for the library was 5' RACE. TCRdb names Illumina HiSeq 2500 as the instrument used. TCRdb redid the processing of the public reads, applying fastp at Q25 and MiXCR, and retained in-frame beta chains. Rows merge per CDR3 protein into single entries with the most common DNA and genes. The sample profile shows 450,000 to 550,000 distinct CDR3 sequences; 21% of them were found once. About 17% of the sample lies in the top ten. The sequenced sample was PBMCs, obtained roughly 20 days after the first yellow fever vaccination. Receptor source: a man younger than 35 who received the YFV17D yellow fever vaccine.

This clonotype was seen only a few times. J is TRBJ1-1 and V is TRBV4-3; 8 bases align to TRBD1. This CDR3 contains 14 residues. Germline CDR1 reads LGHNA; CDR2 reads YSLEER. Trimming cost V 4 bases and J 9 bases; bases outside gene matches: 10. CDR3 residues: CASSLDRGKSKAFF. In DNA form, the CDR3 reads TGCGCCAGCAGCCTCGACAGGGGAAAGTCGAAAGCTTTCTTT.

This clonotype was observed a few times. V is TRBV28 and J is TRBJ1-1; D may be TRBD1 (6 bases). This CDR3 has 14 residues. The ends were cut back, 5 bases at V and 4 bases at J, with 14 bases in the middle. CDR1 and CDR2 from the germline V gene are MDHEN and SYDVKM. CDR3 in amino acids: CASSLGGIGTEAFF. CDR3 nucleotides: TGTGCCAGCAGTCTCGGGGGCATAGGCACTGAAGCTTTCTTT.

This clonotype was observed a few times. J is TRBJ2-7 and V is TRBV5-1; no firm D call. There are 14 residues in the CDR3. CDR1 is SGHRS and CDR2 is YFSETQ in the germline V gene. V was cut by 0 bases and J by 3 bases, with 10 bases left in between. CDR3 nucleotides: TGCGCCAGCAGCTTGGGGGCTACCTTCTACGAGCAGTACTTC. Protein product: CASSLGATFYEQYF. The full variable domain, its missing parts supplied by reference TRBV5-1 and TRBJ2-7, is KAGVTQTPRYLIKTRGQQVTLSCSPISGHRSVSWYQQTPGQGLQFLFEYFSETQRNKGNFPGRFSGRQFSNSRSEMNVSTLELGDSALYLCASSLGATFYEQYFGPGTRLTVT.

J is TRBJ2-1 and V is TRBV14, with D tentatively TRBD2 (5 bases). Germline CDR1 reads SGHDN; CDR2 reads FVKESK. Between the trimmed V and J ends, which lost 1 base and 8 bases, there was a span of 18 bases. The CDR3 spans 16 residues. CDR3 sequence (DNA): TGTGCCAGCAGCCAAGCGTGGAGAGGGATGTTGTATGAGCAGTTCTTC. Translated: CASSQAWRGMLYEQFF.

This chain's CDR3 is CASSLDASSTDTQYF. CDR3 coding DNA: TGTGCCAGCAGCTTAGATGCATCTAGCACAGATACGCAGTATTTT. The chain has TRBV7-9 and TRBJ2-3, with D unresolved. V dropped 1 base and J dropped 0 bases, with 8 bases sitting between them. The CDR3 runs 15 residues. Germline V lookup: CDR1 SEHNR, CDR2 FQNEAQ (reference sequence).

In this sample, this clonotype turned up a few times. The CDR3 reads CASSQLNLRQNPRETQYF. The CDR3 bases are TGTGCCAGCTCACAACTCAATCTTCGACAGAACCCCAGAGAGACCCAGTACTTC. This chain uses TRBV18 with TRBJ2-5, with D maybe TRBD1 (5 bases). V was trimmed by 4 bases and J by 4 bases, leaving 25 bases between them. CDR1 and CDR2 from the germline V gene are KGHSH and LQKENI. This CDR3 is 18 amino acids long.

This clonotype was counted ten times or more. The chain joins TRBV7-3 to TRBJ2-1; 8 bases agree with TRBD2. J gave up 12 bases and V 5 bases, and 15 bases lay outside the gene matches. Germline lookup yields CDR1 SGHTA and CDR2 FQGTGA. This CDR3 comprises 15 residues. The DNA for the CDR3 is TGTGCCAGCAGCCCACGGGGTACGGGGGGGTCTCTGCAGTTCTTC. This encodes CASSPRGTGGSLQFF.

This clonotype has a count of ten or more. The chain employs TRBV29-1 and TRBJ2-3; 8 bases are shared with TRBD1. V lost 2 bases and J lost 4; bases outside the gene matches: 2. The CDR3 length is 13 residues. CDR1 and CDR2 from the germline V gene are SQVTM and ANQGSEA. CDR3 region: CSVEQGAADTQYF. The CDR3 coding sequence is TGCAGCGTTGAACAGGGGGCGGCAGATACGCAGTATTTT.

This rearrangement joins TRBV12-3 or TRBV12-4 to TRBJ2-3, with TRBD1 identical over 7 bases. The J segment lost 9 bases and the V segment lost 3 bases, leaving 3 bases of the junction unmatched. CDR3 length: 12 amino acids. The CDR3 loop reads CASSFNRGTQYF. In DNA, the CDR3 is TGTGCCAGCAGTTTCAACAGGGGAACGCAGTATTTT.

The V gene is TRBV11-2, the J gene TRBJ2-3, with D possibly being TRBD2 (7 bases). The CDR3 consists of 14 residues. The V and J ends lost 4 bases and 4 bases respectively, with 12 bases between them. The germline V gene encodes CDR1 SGHAT and CDR2 FQNNGV. Here the CDR3 DNA reads TGTGCCAGCAGCTCGGGGGGCCTCCCAGATACGCAGTATTTT. Amino acid sequence: CASSSGGLPDTQYF.

The table lists this clonotype with a few counts. The chain joins TRBV15 to TRBJ2-7; 8 bases are shared with TRBD1. The CDR3 runs 13 residues. Trimming removed 3 bases from V and 5 bases from J; junction bases left unmatched: 3. From germline, CDR1 is LNHNV and CDR2 YYDKDF (reference sequence). CDR3 protein: CATSSPGGDEQYF. The CDR3 DNA is TGTGCCACCAGCAGCCCAGGGGGCGACGAGCAGTACTTC.

The rearrangement links TRBV6-1 to TRBJ2-4; D perhaps matches TRBD2 (6 bases). Germline V CDR1 and CDR2: MNHNS, SASEGT. V dropped 7 bases and J dropped 2 bases, with 18 bases sitting between them. The CDR3 length is 16 residues. The DNA for the CDR3 is TGTGCCAGCACCGGGGACGGGAGTAGGTCCAAAAACATTCAGTACTTC. This sequence encodes CASTGDGSRSKNIQYF.

The sample holds a few counts of this clonotype. The chain combines TRBV5-5 with TRBJ1-2; D is unclear. In germline, CDR1 is SGHKS, CDR2 YYEKEE (reference sequence). Trimming shortened V by 0 bases and J by 0 bases, and 9 bases separated the two germline ends. The CDR3 extends over 15 amino acids. The DNA of the CDR3 is TGTGCCAGCAGCTTGGGAGGAACTTCTAACTATGGCTACACCTTC. As protein: CASSLGGTSNYGYTF. Drawing the rest from reference TRBV5-5 and TRBJ1-2, the complete variable domain is DAGVTQSPTHLIKTRGQQVTLRCSPISGHKSVSWYQQVLGQGPQFIFQYYEKEERGRGNFPDRFSARQFPNYSSELNVNALLLGDSALYLCASSLGGTSNYGYTFGSGTRLTVV.

The gene calls are TRBV4-1 and TRBJ1-4; D gene ambiguous. V dropped 4 bases and J dropped 8 bases, with 11 bases sitting between them. The germline V gene encodes CDR1 MGHRA and CDR2 YSYEKL. The CDR3 is made up of 13 amino acids. CDR3 nucleotides: TGCGCCAGCAGCCTTGGTAGAGGGGAAAAACTGTTTTTT. Amino acid sequence: CASSLGRGEKLFF.